This T cell receptor beta chain was observed in a study of cytomegalovirus exposure and HLA in healthy donors (dated by TCRdb to between 2016 and 2019). As for the study more broadly: According to an earlier analysis of 550 to 700 of the donors, some 180 million T cells yielded 100 million or so unique TCR beta sequences and about 280 Gb of sequence data. The later analysis used no new phenotypic data to find candidate immune exposures, relying instead on TCR beta sequences and their occurrence across donors. The study combined high-throughput TCR immunosequencing, statistical association of individual TCRs with disease status, and machine learning to predict cytomegalovirus infection status. Across around 400 genotyped donors of the cohort, an average of about 250,000 unique TCR beta nucleotide sequences per donor were sequenced, and roughly 17% of those sequences were non-productive. Roughly five DR-DQ haplotypes were treated as single units for association and clustering because of strong linkage in the cohort. An earlier analysis of approximately 580 of the donors used high-throughput TCR beta sequencing to judge whether each TCR beta V gene segment behaved as functional or pseudogenic. A later genetic analysis took genome-wide SNP genotypes for about three fifths of the 666 donors and used that subset as a discovery cohort. About 320 gigabases of sequencing data and 70 million to 85 million unique TCR sequences were included in an early release covering over 600 HLA-typed donors. Alongside the repertoire data, information on donor age, sex, ethnicity and CMV serostatus was compiled. A later analysis re-examined previously published TCR beta repertoires from over 500 donors and added high-resolution HLA genotyping to investigate patterns of TCR occurrence. The T cell repertoires of under 700 subjects were profiled by immunosequencing and related to cytomegalovirus serostatus. All discovery cohort repertoires had been generated using a single sequencing platform. Of the roughly 400 genotyped donors, roughly 85% fell in the genetic ancestry cluster associated with self-reported Caucasian donors. Besides the first cohort of under 700 subjects, a separate validation cohort made up of roughly 130 different subjects was used. Typing coverage differed by locus: A, B, C, DRB1 and DQB1 were typed in roughly 629-630 donors, DQA1 in about 560, DPA1 in 600 to 610, and DPB1 in approximately 450. HLA typing covered class I and class II loci at four-digit resolution. The study was designed to test whether signatures of past pathogen exposure could be identified by cataloging public T cell receptors.

The cohort consisted of 650 to 700 healthy bone marrow donors. At the time of sampling, all cohort members were nominally healthy, though unrecorded immune exposures were likely present. The donor was CMV seropositive and belonged to the group of about 290 seropositive cohort members. A peripheral blood sample was collected from each donor, and TCR beta sequencing was performed on peripheral blood mononuclear cells. The Qiagen DNeasy Blood Extraction Kit was used to extract genomic DNA from the blood cell samples. The CDR3 has 13 amino acids, counting the end cysteine and phenylalanine. Only the CDR3 part of the read is kept: 39 bases, read in frame from the first base. The V end gives up 8 bases and the J end 4 bases, leaving 8 bases in the junction not matched to a gene. The germline V gene specifies SQVTM as CDR1 and ANQGSEA as CDR2. Library creation used the immunoSEQ multiplex PCR assay. For the multiplex PCR, a mixture combining 60 forward primers for TCR Vbeta segments and 13 reverse primers for TCR Jbeta segments was used. The CDR3 region of rearranged TCR beta genes was amplified from genomic DNA by a multiplex PCR assay. The Illumina HiSeq System was used to sequence the amplified TCR beta libraries as 87-base-pair reads. The published analysis was carried out like this. A later analysis counted approximately 74 million unique TCR beta chains across the roughly 700 repertoires, and roughly 9.9 million of these chains were shared by at least two donors. Raw reads were error-corrected and collapsed into unique sequences with a nearest-neighbor algorithm that merged closely related sequences to remove PCR and sequencing errors. V, D and J gene segments were assigned by aligning CDR3 sequences to IMGT reference sequences. For a sequence to be retained, a match of at least six nucleotides to both a V gene segment and a J gene segment was required. Rearrangements were called productive when the CDR3 lacked stop codons and stayed in frame with V and J; all others were non-productive. CDR3 was defined by IMGT convention, running from the second conserved V-encoded cysteine to the conserved J-encoded phenylalanine. In an earlier analysis of roughly 580 of the donors, sequences lacking an unambiguous match to a single V gene segment were excluded. In an earlier analysis of several hundred of the donors, a V segment was called functional when productive rearrangements were above 56.7%, and segregating when the standard deviation between donors exceeded 5%. A statistical classification framework was built for diagnosing cytomegalovirus status from the catalog of TCR beta chain sequences. V and J gene assignment, in a later analysis, came from comparing TCR nucleotide sequences with IMGT/GENE-DB human TR gene sequences. The TCRdist pipeline was used in a later analysis to assign CDR3 sequences and most-parsimonious VDJ recombination scenarios. In a later analysis, each TCR beta chain was defined by its CDR3 amino acid sequence together with its V-gene family, and reads lacking a unique V-gene family were excluded. In a later analysis, fewer than 600 highly shared, low-generation-probability nucleotide sequences were removed to address suspected cross-contamination and a sequencing artifact. A later analysis calculated a clonal expansion index for each public chain from normalized within-repertoire ranks of inferred template counts. In a later analysis, generation probabilities were computed using a VDJ recombination model fitted to out-of-frame rearrangements, and the results were checked against IGoR. In a later analysis, hypergeometric tests were used to score TCR-TCR, TCR-HLA and TCR-CMV co-occurrence, with a repertoire-size bias correction applied to TCR pairs. To estimate false discovery rates, a later analysis permuted the HLA or CMV assignments 20 times. In a later analysis, co-occurring TCRs were grouped using DBSCAN, and TCRdist sequence similarity was added for clustering within HLA-allele-positive subsets. Co-occurrence clustering excluded repertoires with fewer than 30,000 or more than 120,000 public chains, plus five with anomalous nucleotide sharing. Drawn from immuneACCESS, this table holds only the in-frame rearrangements with V and J called that TCRdb kept. Clones are partly lost; checked studies trace under half to an unresolved V gene and leave the rest unexplained. V, J and clone size are those of that table, while D and trimming were read from the DNA. Per the sample table, the count is under 90,000 clones. Around 7% of the sample comes from the top ten.

Remarks on this clone: The antigen it binds to is not known.

General findings and caveats noted by the study authors: The classifier was reported to diagnose cytomegalovirus status with high specificity and sensitivity in both the original and validation cohorts. In this cohort, only TCR beta chains were sequenced, and detectable features were limited by the absence of alpha or paired-chain data. In a later genetic analysis, a missense DCLRE1C variant was associated with V-gene and J-gene trimming of TCR beta chains, and the association was replicated in an independent cohort. Immune exposure information for the cohort was limited to CMV serostatus. In a later analysis, around 17,000 TCR beta sequences were associated with specific HLA alleles at a false discovery rate of 0.05. A later analysis found that HLA-associated TCR beta chains were more clonally expanded and had lower generation probabilities than equally common non-associated chains. According to a later analysis, TCR association rates differed among HLA loci, with DRB1 alleles showing the most associated TCRs and HLA-C alleles showing the fewest. Broadly in line with IMGT annotations, most TCR beta V segments showed up in productive rearrangements about 87% or about 30% of the time in an earlier analysis of approximately 600 of the donors. In vitro tests confirmed that a few of the cytomegalovirus-associated TCR beta chains recognize cytomegalovirus antigens. According to a later analysis, most CMV-associated TCR beta chains appeared to be HLA-restricted, and the HLA associations seemed to be driven largely by CMV exposure. Because some donors lacked HLA typing at each locus, the association tests relied only on the typed subset. Presence/absence analyses assumed roughly uniform sequencing depth across donors, an assumption that may not hold. The study listed 150 to 200 TCR beta chains as associated with cytomegalovirus. When HLA alleles, especially DR and DQ, strongly co-occurred, TCR associations were difficult to assign to individual alleles. The earlier analysis of 450 to 700 of the donors excluded 15 to 20 rarely observed V segments, including chromosome 9 orphons, because counts were too low. Some IMGT-functional V segments, including TRBV6-2 and TRBV6-3, could not be distinguished by the 87-base-pair reads and were therefore excluded. In a later analysis, several top co-occurrence clusters were reported to appear linked to parvovirus B19, influenza, CMV and Epstein-Barr virus. Most TCR sequences were seen in very few donors, while some public TCRs were found in many individuals. It was suggested by the authors that the approach could potentially be generalized to other disease states and immunological phenotypes. In a later genetic analysis, fewer N-insertions in productive TCRs were reported among donors in an Asian-associated ancestry cluster than the approximately 710-donor mean. A cluster of highly shared sequence variants was judged likely to represent a technical artifact of the sequencing pipeline. A further reported finding was that TCR beta sequences accurately predicted the HLA-A and HLA-B alleles for most subjects in the first cohort. Linkage disequilibrium might explain the correlated functional status among segregating V segments, but an unknown experimental factor could not be excluded.

Sequences were obtained from PBMCs. This sequence was found in a female donor in good health and CMV-seropositive. This sequence uses TRBV29-1 and TRBJ1-5; TRBD1 lines up with 7 middle nucleotides. The CDR3 here reads CSCSGGKNQPQHF. The DNA sequence is given as TGCAGCTGTTCAGGGGGTAAGAATCAGCCCCAGCATTTT.